These 32 T cell receptor beta chains originate from one sample sequenced in a study of patients and donors after allogeneic stem cell transplantation. One entry per CDR3 protein results from TCRdb running MiXCR on the RT-PCR reads. The table lists about a million distinct CDR3 sequences, roughly 18% of them singletons. The sample was blood, either unsorted or a sorted T cell fraction (not recorded which). These receptors all come from a human donor who was either an allogeneic HSCT recipient or a stem cell or donor lymphocyte infusion donor (not recorded which). It is not recorded whose cells these are; they may come from a transplant donor.

This clonotype was seen a handful of times. The chain combines TRBV12-3 or TRBV12-4 with TRBJ2-3; D is undetermined. The CDR3 covers 15 residues. V was pared by 2 bases and J by 2 bases, with 11 bases between. The CDR3 here is CASSLLGDLTDTQYF. The CDR3 DNA sequence: TGTGCCAGCAGTTTACTAGGCGATCTCACAGATACGCAGTATTTT.

This sequence joins TRBV5-1 and TRBJ1-2, with 10 bases matching TRBD1. Per germline, CDR1 SGHRS and CDR2 YFSETQ. The ends lost 1 base at V and 8 bases at J; junction bases unmatched: 8. The CDR3 covers 15 residues. In DNA form, the CDR3 reads TGCGCCAGCAGCTTGTTTTCCGACAGGGGGCAGGGCTACACCTTC. Translated: CASSLFSDRGQGYTF.

The sample holds a few counts of this clonotype. CDR3 amino acids: CASSLSGTGSGYF. The CDR3 DNA sequence: TGTGCCAGCAGCTTATCCGGGACTGGATCGGGGTACTTC. The chain has TRBV7-8 and TRBJ2-7; a possible D gene is TRBD2 (6 bases). V dropped 2 bases and J dropped 12 bases, with 17 bases sitting between them. Germline CDR1 is SGHVS and CDR2 is FQNEAQ. The CDR3 is made up of 13 amino acids.

There are a few counts of this clonotype. The chain is built from TRBV10-3 and TRBJ2-2, with TRBD2 matching over 11 bases. Trimming at V came to 7 bases and at J to 2 bases, leaving 6 bases not matched to a gene. Per the germline V gene, CDR1 is ENHRY and CDR2 is SYGVKD. The CDR3 has 16 residues. DNA for the CDR3: TGTGCCATCACTAAGACTAGCGGGGATAACACCGGGGAGCTGTTTTTT. It codes for CAITKTSGDNTGELFF.

The chain recombines TRBV18 with TRBJ2-7, with D hard to call. The CDR3 is made up of 15 amino acids. Trimming took off 2 bases at V and 0 bases at J, with 11 bases between the two ends. Germline CDR1 is KGHSH and CDR2 is LQKENI. CDR3 amino acids: CASSPASRYSYEQYF. The DNA for the CDR3 is TGTGCCAGCTCACCAGCCTCGAGGTACTCCTACGAGCAGTACTTC.

J is TRBJ1-2 and V is TRBV29-1; D possibly corresponds to TRBD1 (5 bases). Germline V gene data show CDR1 as SQVTM and CDR2 as ANQGSEA. The CDR3 is made up of 13 amino acids. V was shortened by 7 bases and J by 3 bases, with 15 bases between the two germline ends. CDR3 sequence reads: CSEKLPGDYGYTF. For the CDR3, the DNA is TGCAGCGAAAAACTCCCGGGGGACTATGGCTACACCTTC.

A few counts support this clonotype. V is TRBV5-5 and J is TRBJ2-3, with 8 nucleotides matching TRBD2. The CDR3 has 16 residues. V lost 4 bases, J lost 2 bases, and 9 bases stayed unmatched. CDR1 and CDR2 (germline): SGHKS, YYEKEE (reference sequence). The CDR3 nucleotides are TGTGCCAGCAGCGTGCGGGGGGTCATCAACACAGATACGCAGTATTTT. Its protein is CASSVRGVINTDTQYF. Drawing the rest from reference TRBV5-5 and TRBJ2-3, the complete variable domain is DAGVTQSPTHLIKTRGQQVTLRCSPISGHKSVSWYQQVLGQGPQFIFQYYEKEERGRGNFPDRFSARQFPNYSSELNVNALLLGDSALYLCASSVRGVINTDTQYFGPGTRLTVL.

This clonotype was counted many times. The chain combines TRBV12-3 or TRBV12-4 with TRBJ2-3; the D gene is possibly TRBD2 (7 bases). Trimming removed 3 bases at V and 5 bases at J, with 15 bases between. The CDR3 contains 15 residues. The CDR3 region has the DNA TGTGCCAGCAGTTTGTATCGGGGGGCGAGAGATACGCAGTATTTT. Translating it yields CASSLYRGARDTQYF.

This clonotype was observed a handful of times. The chain links TRBV12-3 or TRBV12-4 to TRBJ2-1, with D unclear. The ends were cut back, 6 bases at V and 4 bases at J, with 13 bases in the middle. The CDR3 has 14 amino acids. CDR3 coding DNA: TGTGCCAGCAGCCCCGGGCCCGAGTACAATGAGCAGTTCTTC. This translates into CASSPGPEYNEQFF.

This clonotype came up many times. The rearrangement joins TRBV12-3 or TRBV12-4 to TRBJ1-2, with D hard to call. With 5 bases removed from V and 2 bases from J, the gap between germline ends came to 12 bases. This CDR3 region has 14 residues. The CDR3 loop reads CASSPGQMNYGYTF. The CDR3 coding sequence is TGTGCCAGCAGTCCGGGCCAAATGAACTATGGCTACACCTTC.

This clonotype was seen more than once but under ten times. The V call is TRBV25-1, the J call TRBJ1-6, with 8 bases aligning to TRBD1. Unmatched junction bases numbered 8, after V lost 3 bases and J lost 7 bases. Germline V gives CDR1 MGHDK, CDR2 SYGVNS. The CDR3 totals 16 residues. The CDR3 bases are TGTGCCAGCAGTGAGTGGGGACAGGTCATAAATTCACCCCTCCACTTT. Amino acids: CASSEWGQVINSPLHF.

This clonotype was recorded a few times. The DNA for the CDR3 is TGTGCCAGCAGCGTAGCTGTGGGTTTAGGCTACACCTTC. Translated, it gives CASSVAVGLGYTF. V gene TRBV9 combines with J gene TRBJ1-2; no firm D call. CDR3 size: 13 residues. V shed 0 bases and J shed 8 bases, with 11 bases lying between them. Germline-derived CDR1 and CDR2 are SGDLS and YYNGEE.

The table lists this clonotype with a few counts. V gene TRBV30 combines with J gene TRBJ2-4; D remains ambiguous. CDR1 GTSNPN and CDR2 SVGIG come from the germline V gene (reference sequence). The CDR3 is 14 amino acids. V lost 1 base, J lost 0 bases, and 7 bases lay in between. The CDR3 loop reads CAWSAPGAKNIQYF. The CDR3 DNA reads as TGTGCCTGGAGTGCACCGGGAGCCAAAAACATTCAGTACTTC.

This clonotype came up many times. This chain uses TRBV20-1 with TRBJ1-4, with D tentatively TRBD1 (6 bases). The CDR3 sequence is 14 residues long. Germline CDR1 reads DFQATT; CDR2 reads SNEGSKA (reference sequence). Trimming took 0 bases from V and 8 from J, leaving 13 bases between them. CDR3 nucleotide sequence: TGCAGTGCTAGAGATAGCAGGGGCGGAGAAAAACTGTTTTTT. Amino acid sequence: CSARDSRGGEKLFF.

This clonotype has more than one count but fewer than ten. The chain couples TRBV28 to TRBJ2-6; D uncertain. Germline lookup yields CDR1 MDHEN and CDR2 SYDVKM. Trimming took 0 bases from V and 0 from J, leaving 6 bases between them. This CDR3 has 16 amino acids. The CDR3 nucleotides read TGTGCCAGCAGTTTATGGACGAGCTCTGGGGCCAACGTCCTGACTTTC. It specifies CASSLWTSSGANVLTF.

This chain joins TRBV24-1 and TRBJ2-2; D possibly corresponds to TRBD1 (6 bases). V was cut by 5 bases and J by 0 bases, with 15 bases left in between. CDR3 size: 17 residues. Germline CDR1 reads KGHDR; CDR2 reads SFDVKD. The CDR3 DNA reads TGTGCCACCAGTGTGGTCAGGGCAGGGGCGAACACCGGGGAGCTGTTTTTT. This gives the protein CATSVVRAGANTGELFF.

The CDR3 DNA reads TGTGCCAGCAGTTTGACGGCAGGGGGAACCTACGAGCAGTACTTC. It codes for CASSLTAGGTYEQYF. The gene calls are TRBV12-3 or TRBV12-4 and TRBJ2-7, with 7 bases identical to TRBD1. V shed 3 bases, J shed 2 bases, and the junction held 7 bases outside the gene matches. The CDR3 consists of 15 residues.

This chain links TRBV5-4 with TRBJ1-2, with TRBD1 identical over 7 bases. The CDR3 contains 15 residues. V gave up 4 bases and J gave up 5 bases; unmatched junction bases: 11. Germline-derived CDR1 and CDR2 are SGHNT and YYREEE (reference sequence). CDR3 nucleotides: TGTGCCAGCAGCCCCCAGGGGGGGGCTTGGTATGGCTACACCTTC. Protein: CASSPQGGAWYGYTF.

The chain has TRBV5-1 and TRBJ1-1; D unclear. The germline V gene encodes CDR1 SGHRS and CDR2 YFSETQ. Between the trimmed V and J ends, which lost 0 bases and 1 base, there was a span of 10 bases. CDR3 length: 15 amino acids. The CDR3 region is CASSLVRAQNTEAFF. The CDR3 DNA reads TGCGCCAGCAGCTTGGTTCGGGCACAGAACACTGAAGCTTTCTTT. Together with reference TRBV5-1 and TRBJ1-1, the CDR3 gives the full variable domain: KAGVTQTPRYLIKTRGQQVTLSCSPISGHRSVSWYQQTPGQGLQFLFEYFSETQRNKGNFPGRFSGRQFSNSRSEMNVSTLELGDSALYLCASSLVRAQNTEAFFGQGTRLTVV.

The chain carries TRBV6-1 and TRBJ2-3; 14 bases are shared with TRBD2. The CDR3 runs 18 residues. V trimming: 6 bases; J trimming: 3 bases; junction bases outside the gene matches: 11. Germline CDR1 MNHNS, CDR2 SASEGT. The chain's CDR3 is CASRTTSGRALGTDTQYF. The DNA for the CDR3 is TGTGCCAGCAGGACGACTAGCGGGAGGGCCTTAGGAACAGATACGCAGTATTTT.

The chain recombines TRBV12-3 or TRBV12-4 with TRBJ2-3, with D possibly called TRBD1 or TRBD2 (5 bases each). This CDR3 region has 16 residues. Trimming cost V 1 base and J 6 bases, with 17 bases left between them. Here the CDR3 DNA reads TGTGCCAGCAGTTTAGGTGGGGGACGTCACAGGGATACGCAGTATTTT. Protein sequence: CASSLGGGRHRDTQYF.

This clonotype was counted ten times or more. V gene TRBV12-3 or TRBV12-4 combines with J gene TRBJ2-1; D ambiguous. V was pared by 6 bases and J by 0 bases, with 15 bases between. The CDR3 consists of 16 residues. The CDR3 sequence is CASSPDRWGSYNEQFF. CDR3 nucleotides: TGTGCCAGCAGCCCGGACCGCTGGGGCTCCTACAATGAGCAGTTCTTC.

This clonotype was detected once. The chain uses TRBV27 and TRBJ2-1; 11 nucleotides line up with TRBD2. J was trimmed by 3 bases and V by 7 bases; bases with no gene match: 14. The CDR3 is 18 amino acids. In germline, CDR1 is MNHEY, CDR2 SMNVEV (reference sequence). The CDR3 here is CASTPITLGTSGYNEQFF. The DNA for the CDR3 is TGTGCCAGCACCCCAATAACCCTCGGGACTAGCGGCTACAATGAGCAGTTCTTC.

There are a few counts of this clonotype. The chain has TRBV20-1 and TRBJ2-5; D not certain. Trimming removed 3 bases from V and 3 bases from J, with 8 bases in between. CDR3 length equals 12 residues. CDR1 is DFQATT, CDR2 SNEGSKA, per germline (reference sequence). The CDR3: CSASLRKETQYF. The CDR3 DNA is TGCAGTGCTAGTCTGAGGAAAGAGACCCAGTACTTC.

This clonotype came up many times. The chain carries TRBV29-1 and TRBJ1-1, with D hard to call. V was shortened by 1 base and J by 1 base, with 10 bases between the two germline ends. This CDR3 has 14 residues. Germline V lookup: CDR1 SQVTM, CDR2 ANQGSEA. For the CDR3, the DNA is TGCAGCGTTGAAGTGTGGCCTAGGAACACTGAAGCTTTCTTT. As protein: CSVEVWPRNTEAFF.

V usage is TRBV25-1 and J usage is TRBJ1-2; D is unresolved. V lost 2 bases and J lost 5, with 6 bases in between. Looked up from germline, CDR1 is MGHDK and CDR2 is SYGVNS. This CDR3 comprises 12 residues. The CDR3 loop reads CASSEVGYGYTF. In nucleotides, the CDR3 is TGTGCCAGCAGTGAAGTGGGGTATGGCTACACCTTC.

This chain joins TRBV6-1 and TRBJ2-7, with 7 bases identical to TRBD1. CDR1 MNHNS and CDR2 SASEGT come from the germline V gene. After removal of 5 bases from V and 2 bases from J, the junction contained 9 bases not matched to a gene. The CDR3 runs 15 residues. The CDR3 DNA is TGTGCCAGCAGTCGACCCCCGGGACAGACCTACGAGCAGTACTTC. Translated, it gives CASSRPPGQTYEQYF.

V is TRBV29-1 and J is TRBJ1-1; D remains ambiguous. The V gene lost 8 bases and the J gene lost 0 bases, with 10 bases spanning the gap. Germline values: CDR1 SQVTM, CDR2 ANQGSEA. The CDR3 loop spans 12 amino acids. This CDR3 is CSTDTVNTEAFF. CDR3 DNA sequence: TGCAGCACAGACACCGTGAACACTGAAGCTTTCTTT.

This clonotype was detected a few times. V and J are TRBV24-1 and TRBJ2-3; D gene unclear. CDR1 KGHDR and CDR2 SFDVKD come from the germline V gene. The CDR3 length is 14 residues. V was trimmed by 5 bases and J by 4 bases, leaving 12 bases between them. The CDR3 nucleotides read TGTGCCACCAGTGGGACCGTCGGCTCAGATACGCAGTATTTT. Amino acid sequence: CATSGTVGSDTQYF.

This clonotype has a handful of counts. The chain employs TRBV7-2 and TRBJ2-3, with D perhaps given as TRBD1 or TRBD2 (5 bases each). This CDR3 contains 15 residues. In germline, CDR1 is SGHTA, CDR2 FQGNSA. V was cut by 3 bases and J by 6 bases, with 16 bases left in between. The CDR3 is CASSFGTTPGDTQYF. CDR3 coding DNA: TGTGCCAGCAGCTTCGGGACCACTCCTGGCGATACGCAGTATTTT. Filled out from reference TRBV7-2 and TRBJ2-3, the complete variable domain reads GAGVSQSPSNKVTEKGKDVELRCDPISGHTALYWYRQSLGQGLEFLIYFQGNSAPDKSGLPSDRFSAERTGGSVSTLTIQRTQQEDSAVYLCASSFGTTPGDTQYFGPGTRLTVL.

The chain employs TRBV15 and TRBJ1-5; TRBD1 matches at 9 bases. This CDR3 has 15 residues. CDR1 and CDR2 from the germline V gene are LNHNV and YYDKDF (reference sequence). The V segment lost 1 base and the J segment 6 bases; nucleotides outside the gene matches: 4. The CDR3 spells CATSRAGTGTQPQHF. CDR3 DNA sequence: TGTGCCACCAGCAGAGCCGGGACAGGGACTCAGCCCCAGCATTTT.

There are a few counts of this clonotype. The rearrangement uses TRBV12-3 or TRBV12-4 and TRBJ1-1, with D perhaps matching TRBD1 (5 bases). The CDR3 is 13 residues long. Trimming stripped 6 bases from V and 1 base from J, with 9 bases between. CDR3 sequence: CASRLGQNTEAFF. CDR3 sequence (DNA): TGTGCCAGCAGGCTCGGACAGAACACTGAAGCTTTCTTT.